What follows are 28 T cell receptor beta chains derived from one specimen sequenced in a study of T cells in Graves' hyperthyroidism and ophthalmopathy. TCR beta CDR3 regions were amplified from RNA transcripts. The study used the HTBI primer set for a first-round RT-PCR of the TCR CDR3. One entry per CDR3 protein, called by TCRdb with MiXCR from the multiplex PCR reads. The sample has 350,000 to 450,000 distinct CDR3 sequences; 17% are singletons. Sequenced input: blood. The receptor set was obtained from a woman between 25 and 40 years old with Graves' hyperthyroidism that later progressed to Graves' ophthalmopathy.

In its sample, this clonotype was seen a few times. The chain recombines TRBV29-1 with TRBJ2-1; TRBD1 might be the D (6 bases). From germline, CDR1 is SQVTM and CDR2 ANQGSEA. The length of the CDR3 is 15 residues. The ends were cut back, 1 base at V and 6 bases at J, with 16 bases in the middle. The CDR3 DNA reads as TGCAGCGTTGAAGTTCCCAGGGGTGGGGGCAATGAGCAGTTCTTC. It yields the protein CSVEVPRGGGNEQFF.

Concerning this clonotype: Germline and junction disagree at one end, which may indicate a read error. The genes are TRBV29-1 and TRBJ2-1; D is undetermined. Per the germline V gene, CDR1 is SQVTM and CDR2 is ANQGSEA. The CDR3 runs to 12 residues. The CDR3 is CSAERTNNEQFF. The CDR3 coding sequence is TGCAGCGCTGAACGGACGAACAATGAGCAGTTCTTC.

The chain combines TRBV19 with TRBJ1-1; a possible D gene is TRBD1 (6 bases). V lost 3 bases, J lost 5 bases, and 13 bases lay in between. Per the germline V gene, CDR1 is LNHDA and CDR2 is SQIVND (reference sequence). The CDR3 length is 14 residues. CDR3 nucleotide sequence: TGTGCCAGTAGTATGGCAGGGGAAGATACTGAAGCTTTCTTT. Translating gives CASSMAGEDTEAFF.

Only a few counts were recorded for this clonotype. This chain connects TRBV6-1 to TRBJ2-7; 7 bases are a match to TRBD1. Germline V gives CDR1 MNHNS, CDR2 SASEGT. The V segment lost 8 bases and the J segment 0 bases; nucleotides outside the gene matches: 7. CDR3 length: 14 residues. CDR3 region: CASRGQLSSYEQYF. The DNA of the CDR3 is TGTGCCAGCCGGGGACAGCTGAGCTCCTACGAGCAGTACTTC.

This clonotype came up a few times. The CDR3 DNA follows: TGTGCCACCAGCAGGTCCAGGGGGACCAAAAACATTCAGTACTTC. It translates to CATSRSRGTKNIQYF. This chain links TRBV15 with TRBJ2-4; 7 bases align to TRBD1. Per the germline V gene, CDR1 is LNHNV and CDR2 is YYDKDF (reference sequence). V shed 3 bases and J 2 bases; nucleotides not matched to a gene: 4. The CDR3 is 15 residues long.

This clonotype was seen repeatedly, ten times or more. The V gene is TRBV3-1, the J gene TRBJ2-7, with D uncertain. Germline-derived CDR1 and CDR2 are LGHDT and YNNKEL (reference sequence). Trimming removed 3 bases from V and 3 bases from J, with 6 bases in between. This CDR3 has 12 residues. Written as DNA, the CDR3 is TGTGCCAGCAGCCACGGCTTCTACGAGCAGTACTTC. It yields the protein CASSHGFYEQYF.

This clonotype has a count of ten or more. The chain uses TRBV7-9 and TRBJ1-4; D is ambiguous. V lost 0 bases to trimming and J lost 1 base, with 3 bases between them. CDR1 is SEHNR and CDR2 is FQNEAQ in the germline V gene (reference sequence). The CDR3 length is 14 residues. In DNA, the CDR3 is TGTGCCAGCAGCTTAGCCCGAACTAATGAAAAACTGTTTTTT. Protein product: CASSLARTNEKLFF.

This clonotype was seen repeatedly, ten times or more. The V call is TRBV11-3, the J call TRBJ2-3, with 7 bases identical to TRBD1. V dropped 1 base and J dropped 1; count of bases not matched to a gene: 5. CDR1 and CDR2 from the germline V gene are SGHNT and YENEEA. This CDR3 has 16 amino acids. Here the CDR3 DNA reads TGTGCCAGCAGCTTAGGGTTGACAGGGCGCACAGATACGCAGTATTTT. It translates to CASSLGLTGRTDTQYF.

This clonotype was counted between two and nine times. The rearrangement uses TRBV20-1 and TRBJ2-3; 9 positions agree with TRBD1. CDR1 is DFQATT and CDR2 is SNEGSKA in the germline V gene (reference sequence). The CDR3 is made up of 13 amino acids. The CDR3 here is CRMGTGSTDTQYF. In DNA form, the CDR3 reads TGCAGGATGGGGACAGGGTCCACAGATACGCAGTATTTT.

In its sample, this clonotype was seen many times. The chain is built from TRBV6-4 and TRBJ1-5, with TRBD1 identical over 10 bases. CDR1 is MRHNA, CDR2 SNTAGT, per germline. With V trimmed by 2 bases and J by 5 bases, 9 bases remained unmatched. This CDR3 is 17 amino acids long. CDR3: CASSDTPSGTGDQPQHF. The CDR3 DNA is TGTGCCAGCAGTGACACCCCCTCCGGGACAGGGGATCAGCCCCAGCATTTT.

This clonotype was seen at least ten times. V is TRBV2 and J is TRBJ1-2; unclear D gene. The germline V gene encodes CDR1 SNHLY and CDR2 FYNNEI. The V and J ends lost 6 bases and 0 bases respectively, with 14 bases between them. The CDR3 is 15 amino acids. The CDR3 bases are TGTGCCAGCAGCGACCACAGAGAGACTAACTATGGCTACACCTTC. The encoded protein is CASSDHRETNYGYTF.

The CDR3 nucleotides are TGTGCCAGCAGTTCAACTAGTTTCGATGAGCAGTTCTTC. This gives the protein CASSSTSFDEQFF. The chain uses TRBV9 and TRBJ2-1, with D maybe TRBD2 (5 bases). This CDR3 has 13 residues. Germline assignment: CDR1 SGDLS and CDR2 YYNGEE. Trimming shortened V by 5 bases and J by 8 bases, and 14 bases separated the two germline ends.

This clonotype was seen repeatedly, ten times or more. The chain has TRBV11-2 and TRBJ1-6; 7 positions match TRBD1. CDR1 SGHAT and CDR2 FQNNGV come from the germline V gene. With 1 base clipped from V and 14 bases from J, the junction kept 2 bases outside the gene matches. The CDR3 totals 12 residues. The CDR3, as DNA: TGTGCCAGCAGCTTAGGGGACAGCACCCTCCACTTT. Its translation: CASSLGDSTLHF.

The V call is TRBV5-1, the J call TRBJ1-1; D possibly corresponds to TRBD1 (5 bases). CDR1 is SGHRS, CDR2 YFSETQ, per germline. Trimming removed 0 bases from V and 8 bases from J, with 14 bases in between. CDR3 length: 14 residues. The DNA for the CDR3 is TGCGCCAGCAGCTTGGGGGGGGGGTCGTGGGAAGCTTTCTTT. Its translation: CASSLGGGSWEAFF.

This clonotype was counted many times. This chain uses TRBV28 with TRBJ1-3; D is possibly TRBD1 (6 bases). The CDR3 runs to 19 residues. Trimming cost V 5 bases and J 0 bases, with 23 bases left between them. CDR1 and CDR2 from the germline V gene are MDHEN and SYDVKM. CDR3 nucleotide sequence: TGTGCCAGCAGTCATCCCCCCTCAATGGACAGATTCTCTGGAAACACCATATATTTT. Translation: CASSHPPSMDRFSGNTIYF.

This clonotype was seen at least ten times. The chain is built from TRBV27 and TRBJ1-5; 8 bases agree with TRBD1. Trimming at V came to 10 bases and at J to 1 base, leaving 6 bases not matched to a gene. This CDR3 is 14 amino acids long. Per the germline V gene, CDR1 is MNHEY and CDR2 is SMNVEV (reference sequence). CDR3 region: CATRQGKSNQPQHF. The CDR3 DNA reads TGTGCCACTCGACAGGGGAAGAGCAATCAGCCCCAGCATTTT.

The chain carries TRBV4-2 and TRBJ2-7, with D possibly being TRBD1 (5 bases). The CDR3 contains 13 residues. With 0 bases removed from V and 10 bases from J, the gap between germline ends came to 13 bases. CDR1 LGHNA and CDR2 YNFKEQ come from the germline V gene. Here the CDR3 DNA reads TGTGCCAGCAGCCAAGACAGGGTAGGCGACCAGTACTTC. This codes for CASSQDRVGDQYF.

A note on this clonotype: A much more abundant neighbour one base away suggests this may be a read error. The chain combines TRBV27 with TRBJ1-5, with no clear D. Trimming left V 3 bases short and J 3 bases short, with 6 bases between. Per germline, CDR1 MNHEY and CDR2 SMNVEV (reference sequence). This CDR3 region has 13 residues. The CDR3 DNA is TGTGCCAGCAGTTTCCCTAACAATCAGCCCCAGCATTTT. This translates into CASSFPNNQPQHF.

This clonotype was found a few times. The V call is TRBV6-1, the J call TRBJ2-7; D not resolved. Per germline, CDR1 MNHNS and CDR2 SASEGT. CDR3 length equals 14 residues. V lost 1 base to trimming and J lost 2 bases, with 9 bases between them. The CDR3 reads CASSEEGSPYEQYF. The CDR3 bases are TGTGCCAGCAGTGAAGAGGGCAGCCCCTACGAGCAGTACTTC.

This clonotype was seen a handful of times. The V gene is TRBV11-2, the J gene TRBJ1-2; 8 bases align to TRBD1. Germline-derived CDR1 and CDR2 are SGHAT and FQNNGV. J was trimmed by 4 bases and V by 1 base; bases with no gene match: 2. This CDR3 is 14 amino acids long. CDR3 protein: CASSLGGQGYGYTF. The CDR3 region has the DNA TGTGCCAGCAGCTTAGGAGGACAGGGCTATGGCTACACCTTC. The full variable domain, its missing parts supplied by reference TRBV11-2 and TRBJ1-2, is EAGVAQSPRYKIIEKRQSVAFWCNPISGHATLYWYQQILGQGPKLLIQFQNNGVVDDSQLPKDRFSAERLKGVDSTLKIQPAKLEDSAVYLCASSLGGQGYGYTFGSGTRLTVV.

Ten or more counts support this clonotype. The chain employs TRBV6-2 or TRBV6-3 and TRBJ1-1; the match to TRBD1 covers 7 bases. V shed 6 bases and J 1 base; nucleotides not matched to a gene: 8. Germline V gene lookup returns CDR1 MNHEY and CDR2 SVGEGT. This CDR3 comprises 15 residues. Here the CDR3 reads CASRSPGQSNTEAFF. DNA for the CDR3: TGTGCCAGCAGATCCCCGGGACAGTCGAACACTGAAGCTTTCTTT.

This clonotype has at least ten counts. The V gene is TRBV2, the J gene TRBJ1-3; D unresolved. The germline V gene has CDR1 SNHLY and CDR2 FYNNEI. V was trimmed by 5 bases and J by 2 bases, leaving 13 bases between them. The CDR3 is 15 amino acids. The CDR3 is CASSISLGPGNTIYF. CDR3 in DNA: TGTGCCAGCAGTATTAGCTTGGGCCCTGGAAACACCATATATTTT.

The genes are TRBV29-1 and TRBJ2-2; the D gene is possibly TRBD2 (6 bases). Germline assignment: CDR1 SQVTM and CDR2 ANQGSEA. V shed 5 bases and J shed 3 bases, with 16 bases lying between them. This CDR3 region has 15 residues. CDR3 nucleotide sequence: TGCAGCGTTCCCGGAGGGAATTGGGACACCGGGGAGCTGTTTTTT. Amino acid sequence: CSVPGGNWDTGELFF.

This clonotype was recorded a few times. The chain recombines TRBV4-1 with TRBJ2-3; D unresolved. Germline loops: CDR1 MGHRA, CDR2 YSYEKL. With 1 base removed from V and 0 bases from J, the gap between germline ends came to 11 bases. The CDR3 covers 16 residues. The CDR3: CASSQVPRRSTDTQYF. Written as DNA, the CDR3 is TGCGCCAGCAGCCAAGTTCCCAGGAGAAGCACAGATACGCAGTATTTT.

This clonotype was seen many times. The chain couples TRBV30 to TRBJ2-7; the D gene is possibly TRBD2 (5 bases). V gave up 4 bases and J gave up 7 bases, with 17 bases separating them. The germline V gene encodes CDR1 GTSNPN and CDR2 SVGIG (reference sequence). The CDR3 is 13 residues long. CDR3 coding DNA: TGTGCCTGGACGAGTCGACAACGGGGAGAGCAGTACTTC. Its protein is CAWTSRQRGEQYF.

In regard to this clonotype: The limits of the CDR3 on the DNA are not certain, so only TCRdb's listed CDR3 is given. CDR3 sequence reads: CAWSVGPGAAFF. This sequence joins TRBV30 and TRBJ2-1; the table names TRBD1, a call not compared with the DNA. Germline V gives CDR1 GTSNPN, CDR2 SVGIG (reference sequence). Both ends counted, the CDR3 spans 12 residues.

Points on this clonotype: The germline gene is not matched at one end of the junction; a read error may be the cause. The V call is TRBV5-1, the J call TRBJ2-7; tentative D call: TRBD1 (5 bases). Germline CDR1 reads SGHRS; CDR2 reads YFSETQ. CDR3 length: 12 amino acids. The CDR3 region is CATSPPRDEQYF. CDR3 DNA sequence: TGCGCCACCAGCCCCCCCAGGGATGAGCAGTACTTC.

This clonotype was observed a handful of times. V usage is TRBV18 and J usage is TRBJ2-1, with D perhaps TRBD2 (5 bases). The length of the CDR3 is 14 residues. V lost 0 bases and J 8 bases, leaving 11 bases between the germline ends. The germline V gene encodes CDR1 KGHSH and CDR2 LQKENI. CDR3 sequence reads: CASSPPSGSDEQFF. CDR3 coding DNA: TGTGCCAGCTCACCACCCTCGGGATCGGATGAGCAGTTCTTC.